The 11 T cell receptor beta chains reported below all come from one sample, sequenced in a study of radiation and T cells in renal cell carcinoma. Assay used: immunoSEQ multiplex PCR; TCRdb lists only in-frame clones, some missing. The repertoire holds about 25,000 clones, with roughly 60% as singletons. Treatment denoted: treatment-naive control, cytoreductive nephrectomy. The source was tumor tissue, collected from a patient whose treatment was nephrectomy without radiotherapy. Receptors originate from a man aged 35-49 years with renal cell carcinoma.

The V call is TRBV6-5, the J call TRBJ1-2, with TRBD1 matching over 7 bases. The CDR3 is made up of 16 amino acids. After removal of 0 bases from V and 4 bases from J, the junction contained 8 bases not matched to a gene. Per germline, CDR1 MNHEY and CDR2 SVGAGI. The chain's CDR3 is CASSYSQGMVGYGYTF. Here the CDR3 DNA reads TGTGCCAGCAGTTACTCACAGGGGATGGTCGGCTATGGCTACACCTTC.

This chain connects TRBV4-2 to TRBJ1-1, with D unresolved. This CDR3 has 12 residues. V was pared by 8 bases and J by 6 bases, with 13 bases between. Germline CDR1 reads LGHNA; CDR2 reads YNFKEQ. The CDR3: CASGFNRAEAFF. Written as DNA, the CDR3 is TGTGCCAGCGGATTCAATAGGGCTGAAGCTTTCTTT.

The chain recombines TRBV4-3 with TRBJ1-3; no definite D call. Per germline, CDR1 LGHNA and CDR2 YSLEER. This CDR3 comprises 13 residues. V dropped 0 bases and J dropped 4 bases, with 4 bases sitting between them. CDR3 bases: TGCGCCAGCAGCCAAGACAGGGGAAACACCATATATTTT. It yields the protein CASSQDRGNTIYF.

This clone has just a few counts. The gene calls are TRBV6-4 and TRBJ2-3, with a weak D call TRBD2 (6 bases). Germline V CDR1 and CDR2: MRHNA, SNTAGT. Trimming removed 5 bases from V and 0 bases from J, with 6 bases in between. This CDR3 has 13 residues. The CDR3 coding sequence is TGTGCCAGCAGTAGCGGGAGCACAGATACGCAGTATTTT. Residues: CASSSGSTDTQYF.

This clone was seen more than once but under ten times. This chain links TRBV5-8 with TRBJ1-1; 9 nucleotides agree with TRBD1. The CDR3 runs to 14 residues. The V gene's germline CDR1 is SGHTS and CDR2 YDEGEE. V was pared by 4 bases and J by 5 bases, with 6 bases of the junction left unmatched. This CDR3 reads CASSATGGGTEAFF. CDR3 bases: TGTGCCAGCAGCGCGACAGGGGGTGGGACTGAAGCTTTCTTT.

This clone occurred once. V is TRBV9 and J is TRBJ1-1; D call uncertain. The length of the CDR3 is 14 residues. Trimming left V 0 bases short and J 4 bases short, with 10 bases between. Per germline, CDR1 SGDLS and CDR2 YYNGEE. The CDR3 loop reads CASSVVGRPTEAFF. CDR3 DNA sequence: TGTGCCAGCAGCGTAGTGGGCAGGCCCACTGAAGCTTTCTTT.

The chain employs TRBV5-1 and TRBJ2-5; a weak D match, TRBD2 (5 bases). Trimming left V 0 bases short and J 5 bases short, with 11 bases between. The CDR3 runs to 14 residues. Looked up from germline, CDR1 is SGHRS and CDR2 is YFSETQ. CDR3 in amino acids: CASSLGGGDETQYF. CDR3 coding DNA: TGCGCCAGCAGCTTGGGTGGAGGAGACGAGACCCAGTACTTC. Full variable domain (missing parts from reference TRBV5-1 and TRBJ2-5): KAGVTQTPRYLIKTRGQQVTLSCSPISGHRSVSWYQQTPGQGLQFLFEYFSETQRNKGNFPGRFSGRQFSNSRSEMNVSTLELGDSALYLCASSLGGGDETQYFGPGTRLLVL.

The J gene is TRBJ2-7, the V gene TRBV5-4, with 9 nucleotides matching TRBD1. Germline V lookup: CDR1 SGHNT, CDR2 YYREEE (reference sequence). Trimming at V came to 4 bases and at J to 6 bases, leaving 11 bases not matched to a gene. This CDR3 is 15 amino acids long. The CDR3 sequence is CASSPPGTGYSEQYF. DNA for the CDR3: TGTGCCAGCAGCCCTCCCGGGACAGGGTACTCCGAGCAGTACTTC.

This clone was seen once. This chain links TRBV6-5 with TRBJ2-1, with 8 bases that match TRBD1. Looked up from germline, CDR1 is MNHEY and CDR2 is SVGAGI. This CDR3 has 14 residues. V dropped 6 bases and J dropped 7; count of bases not matched to a gene: 8. CDR3: CASSSRTGQNEQFF. The CDR3 region has the DNA TGTGCCAGCAGCTCCCGGACAGGGCAGAATGAGCAGTTCTTC.

The sample holds a few counts of this clone. This chain uses TRBV6-1 with TRBJ1-4; D remains unclear. The CDR3 covers 15 residues. V was trimmed by 1 base and J by 5 bases, leaving 11 bases between them. Germline V lookup: CDR1 MNHNS, CDR2 SASEGT. CDR3 sequence reads: CASSEVTSTNEKLFF. The CDR3 DNA sequence: TGTGCCAGCAGTGAAGTGACGAGTACAAATGAAAAACTGTTTTTT.

By sample fraction, this clone is medium-sized. For the CDR3, the DNA is TGTGCCAGCAGCTTAGGGGCCAATCGTGGCTACACCTTC. Protein: CASSLGANRGYTF. The chain recombines TRBV7-6 with TRBJ1-2; no firm D call. V dropped 1 base and J dropped 7 bases, with 10 bases sitting between them. The CDR3 has 13 residues. Germline CDR1 and CDR2: SGHVS and FNYEAQ.